Each of the 32 T cell receptor beta chains below was sequenced from the same sample in a study of immune characterization of retroperitoneal liposarcoma. TCRdb re-called the PCR reads through MiXCR, storing one row per CDR3 protein. The profile shows 10,000 or so distinct CDR3 sequences, roughly 25% of them singletons. Sequenced: tumor tissue. These TCRs come from a male donor with retroperitoneal liposarcoma.

The CDR3 here is CASSLSSGNNEQYF. The CDR3 DNA reads TGTGCCAGCAGTTTATCTAGCGGAAACAATGAGCAGTACTTC. The V and J genes are TRBV12-3 or TRBV12-4 and TRBJ2-5; TRBD2 matches at 7 bases. J lost 11 bases, V lost 2 bases, and 11 bases had no gene match. The CDR3 is 14 amino acids.

At least ten counts were recorded for this clonotype. The rearrangement uses TRBV27 and TRBJ2-3, with TRBD1 matching over 10 bases. The CDR3 has 15 residues. Per the germline V gene, CDR1 is MNHEY and CDR2 is SMNVEV (reference sequence). The ends lost 6 bases at V and 3 bases at J; junction bases unmatched: 6. DNA of the CDR3: TGTGCCAGCAGAAGGACAGGGGGATTAACAGATACGCAGTATTTT. Its translation: CASRRTGGLTDTQYF.

The chain has TRBV7-6 and TRBJ2-5; 10 bases line up with TRBD1. Germline V gene data show CDR1 as SGHVS and CDR2 as FNYEAQ. J gave up 11 bases and V 6 bases, and 15 bases lay outside the gene matches. The CDR3 has 15 amino acids. The CDR3 sequence is CASRRSGTGDNEQYF. CDR3 bases: TGTGCCAGCAGACGAAGCGGGACAGGGGACAATGAGCAGTACTTC.

This clonotype came up a few times. V gene TRBV27 combines with J gene TRBJ2-1, with D tentatively TRBD1 or TRBD2 (6 bases each). Germline loops: CDR1 MNHEY, CDR2 SMNVEV (reference sequence). The V and J ends lost 6 bases and 13 bases respectively, with 22 bases between them. The CDR3 sequence is 14 residues long. The CDR3 sequence is CASSSGDTTETQFF. The CDR3 bases are TGTGCCAGCAGCTCGGGGGACACTACAGAGACCCAGTTCTTC.

In its sample, this clonotype ranks as medium-sized. CDR3 amino acids: CASSAYAVLYNEQYF. The CDR3 DNA sequence: TGTGCCAGCAGTGCCTATGCGGTACTCTACAATGAGCAGTACTTC. The V call is TRBV6-1, the J call TRBJ2-1; D gene ambiguous. The J call is in doubt because the DNA end fits TRBJ2-7 better. The CDR3 consists of 15 residues. Germline values: CDR1 MNHNS, CDR2 SASEGT.

This clonotype was detected ten times or more. The J gene is TRBJ2-1, the V gene TRBV6-1, with 7 bases aligning to TRBD1. The DNA end is a closer match to TRBJ2-7, so the J assignment may be wrong. CDR1 and CDR2 from the germline V gene are MNHNS and SASEGT. The CDR3 contains 13 residues. In DNA form, the CDR3 reads TGTGCCAGCCAACGGGGACAGTCCTACGAGCAGTACTTC. It translates to CASQRGQSYEQYF.

The CDR3 DNA reads TGTGCCAGCAGCTTAGGCGGTATCTACGAGCAGTTCTTC. It translates to CASSLGGIYEQFF. This chain uses TRBV11-3 with TRBJ2-1; D not certain. In germline, CDR1 is SGHNT, CDR2 YENEEA. CDR3 length equals 13 residues. V lost 1 base and J 10 bases, leaving 11 bases between the germline ends.

The chain combines TRBV7-2 with TRBJ2-5; TRBD1 is a possible D gene (6 bases). The CDR3 covers 14 residues. The V gene's germline CDR1 is SGHTA and CDR2 FQGNSA. Trimming cost V 3 bases and J 11 bases, with 19 bases left between them. This chain's CDR3 is CASSFTQGNNEQYF. In nucleotides, the CDR3 is TGTGCCAGCAGCTTTACACAGGGAAACAATGAGCAGTACTTC.

V gene TRBV5-3 combines with J gene TRBJ2-5; 9 positions match TRBD2. TRBV5-3 carries the ORF label, with uncertain function. V was clipped by 8 bases and J by 11 bases; unmatched bases: 16. This CDR3 region has 14 residues. The CDR3 reads CASSPSGVYNEQYF. The CDR3 DNA reads as TGTGCCAGCAGTCCTAGCGGGGTCTACAATGAGCAGTACTTC.

This clonotype is a singleton in its sample. This rearrangement joins TRBV5-4 to TRBJ2-1, with TRBD2 identical over 9 bases. The last part of the DNA fits TRBJ2-5 better; the J call may be wrong. This CDR3 is 16 amino acids long. In germline, CDR1 is SGHNT, CDR2 YYREEE (reference sequence). Written as DNA, the CDR3 is TGTGCCAGCAGCTTGGGGTCGGGACTAGCTCAAGAGACCCAGTACTTC. Translated, it gives CASSLGSGLAQETQYF.

This chain joins TRBV6-1 and TRBJ2-2; perhaps TRBD2 as D (6 bases). Trimming pared 5 bases from V and 4 bases from J, leaving 17 bases between. The CDR3 runs to 16 residues. CDR1 MNHNS and CDR2 SASEGT come from the germline V gene. The CDR3 loop is CASSRFLAGFTGELFF. The CDR3 DNA reads TGTGCCAGCAGTAGATTTCTGGCGGGATTCACCGGGGAGCTGTTTTTT.

In this sample, this clonotype turned up many times. The J gene is TRBJ2-7, the V gene TRBV28, with D possibly being TRBD2 (6 bases). Deletions cut 8 bases from V and 3 bases from J, with 17 bases between. The germline V gene has CDR1 MDHEN and CDR2 SYDVKM. This CDR3 has 14 residues. The CDR3 DNA reads TGTGCCAGCCGCTACCGAATGGGGGGCTACGAGCAGTACTTC. It is translated as CASRYRMGGYEQYF. Variable domain in full (rest from reference TRBV28 and TRBJ2-7): DVKVTQSSRYLVKRTGEKVFLECVQDMDHENMFWYRQDPGLGLRLIYFSYDVKMKEKGDIPEGYSVSREKKERFSLILESASTNQTSMYLCASRYRMGGYEQYFGPGTRLTVT.

The V gene is TRBV6-1, the J gene TRBJ2-6; D may match TRBD1 or TRBD2 (5 bases each). With the DNA end fitting TRBJ2-1 better, the J assignment may be wrong. The CDR3 sequence is 16 residues long. Per germline, CDR1 MNHNS and CDR2 SASEGT. In DNA, the CDR3 is TGTGCCAGCAGCCTCTCCGGGGCCATGCCCCTGGGCGAGCAGTTCTTC. Translation: CASSLSGAMPLGEQFF.

This clonotype was found many times. The V gene is TRBV6-1, the J gene TRBJ1-1; 9 bases match TRBD1. Germline CDR1 MNHNS, CDR2 SASEGT. V lost 5 bases and J lost 3; bases outside the gene matches: 10. There are 16 residues in the CDR3. The CDR3 spells CASSYLGQGEYTEAFF. In DNA, the CDR3 is TGTGCCAGCAGTTATCTGGGACAGGGTGAGTACACTGAAGCTTTCTTT.

This clonotype was seen a handful of times. J is TRBJ2-1 and V is TRBV20-1; 10 bases fit TRBD1. V was pared by 0 bases and J by 7 bases, with 6 bases of the junction left unmatched. Germline V gene lookup returns CDR1 DFQATT and CDR2 SNEGSKA (reference sequence). The CDR3 totals 15 residues. The CDR3 here is CSARDFGQGGNEQFF. Here the CDR3 DNA reads TGCAGTGCTAGAGATTTCGGACAGGGGGGTAATGAGCAGTTCTTC.

This chain uses TRBV5-1 with TRBJ2-1, with TRBD2 matching 7 bases. In germline, CDR1 is SGHRS, CDR2 YFSETQ. Unmatched junction bases numbered 3, after V lost 0 bases and J lost 3 bases. The CDR3 runs to 15 residues. The CDR3 loop is CASSLGTSVYNEQFF. In DNA, the CDR3 is TGCGCCAGCAGCTTGGGCACTAGCGTCTACAATGAGCAGTTCTTC.

The chain employs TRBV6-1 and TRBJ2-1; possible D gene TRBD2, 6 bases. Trimming took 6 bases from V and 5 from J, leaving 11 bases between them. The CDR3 has 13 amino acids. Germline CDR1 reads MNHNS; CDR2 reads SASEGT. CDR3 DNA sequence: TGTGCCAGCAGCCGTAGCGGAAACAATGAGCAGTTCTTC. Residues: CASSRSGNNEQFF.

Concerning this clonotype itself: This may stem from a read error, because a much larger clone lies one nucleotide away. The genes are TRBV12-3 or TRBV12-4 and TRBJ2-4; tentative D call: TRBD1 (5 bases). Trimming took 4 bases from V and 13 from J, leaving 23 bases between them. There are 15 residues in the CDR3. Here the CDR3 reads CASSSDIGAYNEQYF. CDR3 nucleotides: TGTGCCAGCAGTTCAGACATTGGGGCCTACAATGAGCAGTACTTC.

DNA for the CDR3: TGTGCCAGCAGTCCAGGGGGGGGCTCCTACAATGAGCAGTACTTC. Residues: CASSPGGGSYNEQYF. This sequence joins TRBV28 and TRBJ2-1, with D possibly called TRBD1 or TRBD2 (7 bases each). The DNA matches TRBJ2-7 better at its end, which makes the J call doubtful. CDR1 MDHEN and CDR2 SYDVKM come from the germline V gene. This CDR3 has 15 amino acids.

This clonotype was observed a handful of times. The CDR3 spells CASSLSQGTEAFF. CDR3 nucleotide sequence: TGTGCCAGCAGCCTCTCCCAGGGGACTGAAGCTTTCTTT. The genes are TRBV7-2 and TRBJ1-1, with D maybe TRBD1 (6 bases). V lost 5 bases and J 5 bases, leaving 12 bases between the germline ends. CDR3 length: 13 amino acids. Per the germline V gene, CDR1 is SGHTA and CDR2 is FQGNSA. Using reference TRBV7-2 and TRBJ1-1 for the parts outside the CDR3, the full variable domain is GAGVSQSPSNKVTEKGKDVELRCDPISGHTALYWYRQSLGQGLEFLIYFQGNSAPDKSGLPSDRFSAERTGGSVSTLTIQRTQQEDSAVYLCASSLSQGTEAFFGQGTRLTVV.

J is TRBJ2-3 and V is TRBV7-3; TRBD2 matches 12 bases. The J call is in doubt because the DNA end fits TRBJ2-7 better. Germline CDR1 SGHTA, CDR2 FQGTGA. The CDR3 sequence is 16 residues long. This CDR3 is CASSLAPSGRADEQYF. The CDR3 nucleotides are TGTGCCAGCAGCTTAGCCCCTAGCGGGAGGGCCGACGAGCAGTACTTC.

This chain links TRBV7-2 with TRBJ2-5, with 7 nucleotides matching TRBD2. The CDR3 has 17 residues. Germline V gives CDR1 SGHTA, CDR2 FQGNSA. J gave up 11 bases and V 2 bases, and 20 bases lay outside the gene matches. The CDR3 DNA reads as TGTGCCAGCAGCTTACAAGCGGGGCAGATGTGGGGCGGAAAGCAGTACTTC. As protein: CASSLQAGQMWGGKQYF.

This clonotype rates as medium-sized. The chain has TRBV7-3 and TRBJ2-3; no definite D call. The CDR3 length is 13 residues. In germline, CDR1 is SGHTA, CDR2 FQGTGA. V dropped 5 bases and J dropped 1 base, with 7 bases sitting between them. The CDR3, as DNA: TGTGCCAGCAGCCCGACTCGCACAGATACGCAGTATTTT. This codes for CASSPTRTDTQYF.

This clonotype was seen just once. A read error is possible here, since a much larger clone lies one base away. The chain uses TRBV12-3 or TRBV12-4 and TRBJ2-1; no reliable D call. This CDR3 spans 13 amino acids. CDR3 region: CASRIRSYNEQLF. CDR3 nucleotides: TGTGCCAGCAGGATCCGATCCTACAATGAGCAGTTATTC.

There are many counts of this clonotype. The CDR3 bases are TGTGCCAGTTGTGACTCGGGGTTCCAAGAGACCCAGTACTTC. The encoded protein is CASCDSGFQETQYF. The chain employs TRBV12-3 or TRBV12-4 and TRBJ2-5; possible D gene TRBD2, 5 bases. CDR3 length: 14 amino acids. The V end lost 9 bases, the J end lost 1 base, and 15 bases lay between the germline ends.

This clonotype was recorded many times. The chain recombines TRBV6-1 with TRBJ2-1; 7 bases align to TRBD2. Unmatched junction bases numbered 12, after V lost 4 bases and J lost 9 bases. From germline, CDR1 is MNHNS and CDR2 SASEGT. This CDR3 is 15 amino acids long. CDR3: CASSVAAGEGIEQFF. The CDR3 DNA reads TGTGCCAGCAGTGTTGCGGCGGGGGAAGGTATTGAGCAGTTCTTC.

This chain connects TRBV6-1 to TRBJ2-3; tentative D call: TRBD1 (6 bases). V was clipped by 5 bases and J by 1 base, with 13 bases between them. Germline lookup yields CDR1 MNHNS and CDR2 SASEGT. The CDR3 loop spans 15 amino acids. CDR3 protein: CASSWQGIGTDTQYF. Written as DNA, the CDR3 is TGTGCCAGCAGTTGGCAGGGGATAGGCACAGATACGCAGTATTTT.

DNA for the CDR3: TGTGCCAGCAGTTCCTCGGACAGACTCTACGAGCAGTACTTC. It codes for CASSSSDRLYEQYF. This rearrangement joins TRBV12-3 or TRBV12-4 to TRBJ2-1; TRBD1 might be the D (6 bases). The J call is doubtful: the DNA matches TRBJ2-7 better. This CDR3 contains 14 residues.

This sequence joins TRBV11-3 and TRBJ2-1; TRBD2 agrees at 11 bases. The J call could be wrong; TRBJ2-7 is a better fit for the DNA end. This CDR3 region has 15 residues. Per the germline V gene, CDR1 is SGHNT and CDR2 is YENEEA. The CDR3 loop is CASSLGTSGSNEQYF. The DNA of the CDR3 is TGTGCCAGCAGCTTAGGTACTAGCGGGAGCAATGAGCAGTACTTC.

There are many counts of this clonotype. The DNA of the CDR3 is TGTGCCAGTTTGGGGACTAGCGGGAGGGCCGCCGGGGAGCTGTTTTTT. As protein: CASLGTSGRAAGELFF. The chain uses TRBV7-2 and TRBJ2-2, with 16 positions matching TRBD2. The germline V gene has CDR1 SGHTA and CDR2 FQGNSA. This CDR3 has 16 residues. With 9 bases clipped from V and 6 bases from J, the junction kept 7 bases outside the gene matches. The variable domain in full, with the rest retrieved from reference TRBV7-2 and TRBJ2-2, is GAGVSQSPSNKVTEKGKDVELRCDPISGHTALYWYRQSLGQGLEFLIYFQGNSAPDKSGLPSDRFSAERTGGSVSTLTIQRTQQEDSAVYLCASLGTSGRAAGELFFGEGSRLTVL.

This chain joins TRBV7-3 and TRBJ2-1; 10 bases fit TRBD2. V lost 4 bases, J lost 8 bases, and 14 bases stayed unmatched. CDR3 length: 17 residues. Germline V gives CDR1 SGHTA, CDR2 FQGTGA. The CDR3 loop reads CASSSTSAGGGRYEQFF. In DNA form, the CDR3 reads TGTGCCAGCAGCTCGACGTCAGCGGGAGGGGGACGTTATGAGCAGTTCTTC.

In its sample, this clonotype is medium-sized (0.01 to 0.1%). The chain employs TRBV12-3 or TRBV12-4 and TRBJ2-1; D not resolved. The V end lost 3 bases, the J end lost 6 bases, and 9 bases lay between the germline ends. The CDR3 is 13 residues long. CDR3 residues: CASSFLRSNEQFF. The CDR3 DNA is TGTGCCAGCAGTTTTCTTAGGAGCAATGAGCAGTTCTTC.